The 28 T cell receptor beta chains below come from one sample, sequenced in a study of Ad26.COV2.S vaccination and SARS-CoV-2 variants. Sample treatment: some 20 received Ad26.COV2.S at low or high dose, single or two shots; about 5 received placebo; per-sample allocation not given. Sampling was done on day 63 after the first vaccine or placebo injection. Sequencing was performed with immunoSEQ multiplex PCR; in TCRdb, only in-frame clones are kept and a portion is missing. The data show about 390,000 clones, about nine tenths seen once. Sequencing was performed on peripheral blood, taken in a trial of Ad26.COV2.S vaccine versus placebo. The receptor source for this set is a person aged 18 to 59 who received the Ad26.COV2.S COVID-19 vaccine or a placebo.

The chain employs TRBV7-9 and TRBJ1-2; D gene unclear. The germline CDR1 and CDR2 sequences are SEHNR and FQNEAQ (reference sequence). This CDR3 comprises 14 residues. V shed 3 bases and J shed 7 bases, with 15 bases lying between them. This chain's CDR3 is CASSFDTFGVGYTF. The DNA of the CDR3 is TGTGCCAGCAGCTTCGACACCTTCGGAGTTGGCTACACCTTC.

This clone was detected only a few times. This chain joins TRBV6-6 and TRBJ2-7; perhaps TRBD2 as D (5 bases). This CDR3 contains 14 residues. Between the trimmed V and J ends, which lost 1 base and 2 bases, there was a span of 9 bases. Looked up from germline, CDR1 is MNHNY and CDR2 is SVGAGI (reference sequence). The CDR3: CASSYYGDTYEQYF. The DNA of the CDR3 is TGTGCCAGCAGTTACTACGGGGATACCTACGAGCAGTACTTC.

This chain links TRBV6-5 with TRBJ1-2; 9 nucleotides line up with TRBD1. Germline V lookup: CDR1 MNHEY, CDR2 SVGAGI. With 7 bases clipped from V and 3 bases from J, the junction kept 9 bases outside the gene matches. This CDR3 contains 15 residues. CDR3 protein: CASTPRTGEDYGYTF. CDR3 nucleotide sequence: TGTGCCAGCACCCCAAGGACAGGGGAAGACTATGGCTACACCTTC.

This clone was seen a handful of times. This chain joins TRBV3-1 (or the pseudogene TRBV3-2) and TRBJ1-5; the D is unclear. The CDR3 covers 11 residues. The V end lost 0 bases, the J end lost 6 bases, and 0 bases lay between the germline ends. CDR1 LGHDT and CDR2 YNNKEL come from the germline V gene (reference sequence). The CDR3 here is CASSQDQPQHF. The CDR3 DNA reads TGTGCCAGCAGCCAAGATCAGCCCCAGCATTTT.

The chain employs TRBV4-1 and TRBJ1-4; D remains ambiguous. With 6 bases removed from V and 6 bases from J, the gap between germline ends came to 11 bases. The CDR3 consists of 13 residues. Germline V gene lookup returns CDR1 MGHRA and CDR2 YSYEKL. DNA of the CDR3: TGCGCCAGCAGAGCAGCTTTGGATGAAAAACTGTTTTTT. Amino acid sequence: CASRAALDEKLFF.

The CDR3, as DNA: TGTGCCAGCAGCCACTACATGGGGGCTAGCACAGATACGCAGTATTTT. Translating gives CASSHYMGASTDTQYF. The chain joins TRBV14 to TRBJ2-3; D may be TRBD1 (6 bases). Germline V gene lookup returns CDR1 SGHDN and CDR2 FVKESK. CDR3 length: 16 residues. The V end was cut by 3 bases, the J end by 0 bases, with 13 bases between.

The chain carries TRBV6-5 and TRBJ2-1; 9 bases fit TRBD2. This CDR3 is 14 amino acids long. The germline CDR1 and CDR2 sequences are MNHEY and SVGAGI. Germline trimming cut 6 bases from V and 3 bases from J; bases unmatched to any gene: 3. The CDR3 bases are TGTGCCAGCAGGTCTAGCGGGGACTACAATGAGCAGTTCTTC. The encoded protein is CASRSSGDYNEQFF.

This CDR3 reads CASRPGQSRVGYTF. Here the CDR3 DNA reads TGTGCCAGTAGGCCCGGACAGTCCAGGGTTGGCTACACCTTC. V usage is TRBV19 and J usage is TRBJ1-2; the D gene is possibly TRBD1 (6 bases). In germline, CDR1 is LNHDA, CDR2 SQIVND (reference sequence). With 6 bases removed from V and 7 bases from J, the gap between germline ends came to 18 bases. The CDR3 contains 14 residues. The full variable domain, in which reference TRBV19 and TRBJ1-2 provide the parts outside the CDR3, is DGGITQSPKYLFRKEGQNVTLSCEQNLNHDAMYWYRQDPGQGLRLIYYSQIVNDFQKGDIAEGYSVSREKKESFPLTVTSAQKNPTAFYLCASRPGQSRVGYTFGSGTRLTVV.

This sequence joins TRBV6-4 and TRBJ2-6, with D perhaps being TRBD1 or TRBD2 (5 bases each). V dropped 2 bases and J dropped 2 bases, with 7 bases sitting between them. Per the germline V gene, CDR1 is MRHNA and CDR2 is SNTAGT. This CDR3 has 15 residues. The CDR3 spells CASSDGGAGANVLTF. The CDR3, as DNA: TGTGCCAGCAGTGACGGGGGAGCTGGGGCCAACGTCCTGACTTTC.

The chain's CDR3 is CASSQSLASANEQFF. CDR3 nucleotides: TGCGCCAGCAGTCAATCCCTCGCCAGTGCCAATGAGCAGTTCTTC. This chain connects TRBV23-1 to TRBJ2-1, with no clear D. TRBV23-1 qualifies as an ORF whose function is uncertain. Between the trimmed V and J ends, which lost 0 bases and 6 bases, there was a span of 12 bases. The CDR3 contains 15 residues.

The rearrangement uses TRBV2 and TRBJ1-1; 9 nucleotides agree with TRBD1. The germline V gene has CDR1 SNHLY and CDR2 FYNNEI. CDR3 length: 18 amino acids. The ends lost 4 bases at V and 0 bases at J; junction bases unmatched: 12. The CDR3 loop is CASSGGRDRVSLNTEAFF. In DNA form, the CDR3 reads TGTGCCAGCAGTGGGGGCCGGGACAGGGTCTCACTGAACACTGAAGCTTTCTTT.

The chain uses TRBV3-1 (or the pseudogene TRBV3-2) and TRBJ1-2; D not resolved. Germline V CDR1 and CDR2: LGHDT, YNNKEL (reference sequence). The CDR3 sequence is 15 residues long. V lost 5 bases and J 3 bases, leaving 16 bases between the germline ends. The CDR3 sequence: CASSTTTIADYGYTF. The CDR3 DNA sequence: TGTGCCAGCAGCACTACAACAATAGCGGACTATGGCTACACCTTC.

This chain links TRBV6-2 or TRBV6-3 with TRBJ1-2; the D is unclear. V lost 5 bases and J lost 2, with 12 bases in between. This CDR3 is built from 14 residues. Germline V gene data show CDR1 as MNHEY and CDR2 as SVGEGT. CDR3 coding DNA: TGTGCCAGCAGTCCCCGAGGAGGGAACTATGGCTACACCTTC. This codes for CASSPRGGNYGYTF.

V gene TRBV27 combines with J gene TRBJ1-2, with a tentative D call TRBD1 (5 bases). Germline CDR1 MNHEY, CDR2 SMNVEV (reference sequence). The CDR3 has 14 amino acids. Trimming removed 2 bases at V and 5 bases at J, with 12 bases between. The CDR3 bases are TGTGCCAGCAGTTTAAAAGGCAGGGAATATGGCTACACCTTC. This gives the protein CASSLKGREYGYTF.

Only one count was recorded for this clone. The chain has TRBV9 and TRBJ1-1; D gene ambiguous. The CDR3 runs 16 residues. Germline CDR1 reads SGDLS; CDR2 reads YYNGEE. The V and J ends lost 1 base and 1 base respectively, with 14 bases between them. DNA for the CDR3: TGTGCCAGCAGCGTACAAAGGGAGGGATCGAACACTGAAGCTTTCTTT. This gives the protein CASSVQREGSNTEAFF.

The chain links TRBV3-1 (or the pseudogene TRBV3-2) to TRBJ1-6; 8 nucleotides agree with TRBD1. Germline V lookup: CDR1 LGHDT, CDR2 YNNKEL (reference sequence). After removal of 1 base from V and 10 bases from J, the junction contained 3 bases not matched to a gene. The CDR3 loop spans 14 amino acids. CDR3 coding DNA: TGTGCCAGCAGCCAAGGACAGGGGTTATCACCCCTCCACTTT. Translating it yields CASSQGQGLSPLHF.

This sequence joins TRBV6-5 and TRBJ1-2; a weak D match, TRBD1 (5 bases). V was shortened by 2 bases and J by 4 bases, with 11 bases between the two germline ends. This CDR3 contains 14 residues. Germline V gene lookup returns CDR1 MNHEY and CDR2 SVGAGI. The CDR3 sequence: CASSYKGVAYGYTF. The CDR3 nucleotides are TGTGCCAGCAGTTACAAAGGGGTAGCCTATGGCTACACCTTC.

DNA for the CDR3: TGTGCCAGCAGCTACCCGGGCCATGGCTACACCTTC. Amino acid sequence: CASSYPGHGYTF. The gene calls are TRBV7-9 and TRBJ1-2; unclear D gene. Germline V lookup: CDR1 SEHNR, CDR2 FQNEAQ (reference sequence). The CDR3 consists of 12 residues. V lost 4 bases, J lost 6 bases, and 9 bases lay in between.

The chain carries TRBV6-2 or TRBV6-3 and TRBJ1-2; D is perhaps TRBD1 (6 bases). This CDR3 region has 12 residues. Per the germline V gene, CDR1 is MNHEY and CDR2 is SVGEGT. The V end lost 5 bases, the J end lost 7 bases, and 11 bases lay between the germline ends. The CDR3 loop is CASSRGGGGYTF. The CDR3 DNA is TGTGCCAGCAGTCGTGGAGGGGGTGGCTACACCTTC.

The rearrangement joins TRBV2 to TRBJ2-5; TRBD1 is a possible D gene (6 bases). CDR1 SNHLY and CDR2 FYNNEI come from the germline V gene. V was clipped by 1 base and J by 1 base, with 13 bases between them. The CDR3 loop spans 16 amino acids. The CDR3, as DNA: TGTGCCAGCAGTGAAGGGCAGGGGACCCTCCAAGAGACCCAGTACTTC. This translates into CASSEGQGTLQETQYF.

V and J are TRBV19 and TRBJ2-2; D gene unclear. The CDR3 length is 14 residues. The germline V gene has CDR1 LNHDA and CDR2 SQIVND (reference sequence). The V end was cut by 2 bases, the J end by 8 bases, with 12 bases between. For the CDR3, the DNA is TGTGCCAGTAGTATAATATCAGGCAGAGGGGAGCTGTTTTTT. Protein product: CASSIISGRGELFF. Variable domain in full (rest from reference TRBV19 and TRBJ2-2): DGGITQSPKYLFRKEGQNVTLSCEQNLNHDAMYWYRQDPGQGLRLIYYSQIVNDFQKGDIAEGYSVSREKKESFPLTVTSAQKNPTAFYLCASSIISGRGELFFGEGSRLTVL.

The gene calls are TRBV3-1 (or the pseudogene TRBV3-2) and TRBJ2-7, with 9 bases fitting TRBD1. There are 15 residues in the CDR3. V shed 2 bases and J 5 bases; nucleotides not matched to a gene: 7. Germline CDR1 reads LGHDT; CDR2 reads YNNKEL (reference sequence). The CDR3 region is CASSQTGTGSDEQYF. The CDR3 bases are TGTGCCAGCAGCCAAACTGGGACAGGGTCGGACGAGCAGTACTTC.

V is TRBV10-3 and J is TRBJ2-3; D possibly uses TRBD1 or TRBD2 (5 bases each). The germline V and J ends were trimmed by 3 bases and 2 bases, with 12 bases remaining between them. The CDR3 sequence is 15 residues long. Germline loops: CDR1 ENHRY, CDR2 SYGVKD. The CDR3 spells CAISELGRNTDTQYF. The CDR3 coding sequence is TGTGCCATCAGTGAACTGGGACGGAACACAGATACGCAGTATTTT.

The genes are TRBV6-5 and TRBJ2-7; perhaps D is TRBD1 or TRBD2 (5 bases each). The V gene's germline CDR1 is MNHEY and CDR2 SVGAGI. Deletions cut 11 bases from V and 2 bases from J, with 16 bases between. CDR3 size: 13 residues. The chain's CDR3 is CAVPGTVPYEQYF. The DNA for the CDR3 is TGTGCCGTGCCCGGGACGGTTCCCTACGAGCAGTACTTC.

The rearrangement joins TRBV19 to TRBJ1-1, with D maybe TRBD1 (6 bases). Germline V CDR1 and CDR2: LNHDA, SQIVND (reference sequence). The CDR3 has 13 residues. Deletions cut 8 bases from V and 10 bases from J, with 20 bases between. The CDR3 bases are TGTGCCAGTTCGCCCCGCTCAGGGGCTGTAGCTTTCTTT. Translating gives CASSPRSGAVAFF.

The chain links TRBV7-9 to TRBJ2-1; D is perhaps TRBD1 (6 bases). Germline assignment: CDR1 SEHNR and CDR2 FQNEAQ (reference sequence). V lost 4 bases and J 2 bases, leaving 18 bases between the germline ends. The CDR3 consists of 17 residues. The CDR3 nucleotides read TGTGCCAGCAGCTCCAACCTACAGGGAATCACCTACAATGAGCAGTTCTTC. As protein: CASSSNLQGITYNEQFF. Together with reference TRBV7-9 and TRBJ2-1, the CDR3 gives the full variable domain: DTGVSQNPRHKITKRGQNVTFRCDPISEHNRLYWYRQTLGQGPEFLTYFQNEAQLEKSRLLSDRFSAERPKGSFSTLEIQRTEQGDSAMYLCASSSNLQGITYNEQFFGPGTRLTVL.

The rearrangement uses TRBV7-8 and TRBJ1-1, with a tentative D call TRBD1 (6 bases). The CDR3 length is 16 residues. Trimming cost V 5 bases and J 1 base, with 17 bases left between them. Germline V CDR1 and CDR2: SGHVS, FQNEAQ. CDR3 DNA sequence: TGTGCCAGCAGCCAAGGACAGACGAGGAGGAACACTGAAGCTTTCTTT. The encoded protein is CASSQGQTRRNTEAFF.

The chain joins TRBV7-2 to TRBJ1-6, with D uncertain. CDR3 length: 16 amino acids. The ends were cut back, 4 bases at V and 0 bases at J, with 10 bases in the middle. The germline V gene encodes CDR1 SGHTA and CDR2 FQGNSA. CDR3 nucleotide sequence: TGTGCCAGCAGCTCCTCCGTCAACTCCTATAATTCACCCCTCCACTTT. It is translated as CASSSSVNSYNSPLHF.